This TCR beta chain was documented in a study of cytomegalovirus exposure and HLA in healthy donors. On the study more broadly: One earlier analysis, a look at 200 million or so T cells, found around 110 million unique TCR beta sequences.

Study outcomes and limitations: Follow-up analysis found HLA locus-dependent TCR association rates, highest for DRB1 and lowest for HLA-C. TCR beta chains numbering more than 150 were designated cytomegalovirus-associated. There were some public TCRs occurring in many donors, but most TCR sequences were rare.

PCR employed 60 Vbeta and 13 Jbeta primers. Produced via immunoSEQ multiplex PCR; TCRdb's table is partial and in-frame only. The table shows fewer than 200,000 clones, with 75% occurring only once. The V end lost 8 bases, the J end lost 2 bases, and 13 bases lay between the germline ends. This CDR3 is built from 14 residues. The germline CDR1 and CDR2 sequences are MNHNS and SASEGT. Note on this clone: Its matching antigen is unknown.

The sequencing sample was made of PBMCs. The receptor was isolated from a woman aged 50 to 65 in good health and CMV-seropositive. J is TRBJ1-5 and V is TRBV6-1; D call uncertain. The CDR3 sequence: CASGRGGGNQPQHF. CDR3 coding DNA: TGTGCCAGCGGCCGGGGAGGAGGCAATCAGCCCCAGCATTTT.